This TCR beta chain stems from a study of cytomegalovirus exposure and HLA in healthy donors. Regarding the study as a whole: Rarity held for most TCR sequences, but there were some public TCRs that occurred in many donors. A few chains tied to CMV proved CMV antigen-specific in vitro.

Profiled with immunoSEQ multiplex PCR; TCRdb holds only in-frame clones, not every one. The sample carries approximately 100,000 clones, less than 90% recorded once. V lost 2 bases to trimming and J lost 6 bases; unmatched junction nucleotides: 8. The CDR3 contains 16 residues. Germline V gene lookup returns CDR1 SGHAT and CDR2 FQNNGV. On this clone itself: Its specificity is not known.

This TCR came from a man younger than 35 in good health and CMV-seropositive. The sequenced sample consisted of PBMCs. This chain links TRBV11-2 with TRBJ2-1, with TRBD1 matching over 9 bases. CDR3 nucleotide sequence: TGTGCCAGCAGCTTAAAACCGGGACAGGGCTTCAATGAGCAGTTCTTC. Encoded protein: CASSLKPGQGFNEQFF.